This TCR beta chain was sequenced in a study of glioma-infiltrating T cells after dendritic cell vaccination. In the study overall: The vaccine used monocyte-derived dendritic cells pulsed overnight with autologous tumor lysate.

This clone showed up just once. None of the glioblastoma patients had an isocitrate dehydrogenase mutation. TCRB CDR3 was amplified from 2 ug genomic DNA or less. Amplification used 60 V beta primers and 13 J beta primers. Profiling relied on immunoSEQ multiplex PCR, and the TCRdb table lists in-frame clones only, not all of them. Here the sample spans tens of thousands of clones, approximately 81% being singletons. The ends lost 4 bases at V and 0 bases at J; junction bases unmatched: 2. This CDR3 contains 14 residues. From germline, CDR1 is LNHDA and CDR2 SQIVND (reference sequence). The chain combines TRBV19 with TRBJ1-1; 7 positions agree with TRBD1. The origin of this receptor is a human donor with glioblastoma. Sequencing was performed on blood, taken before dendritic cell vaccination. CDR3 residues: CASSRDSVNTEAFF. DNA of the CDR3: TGTGCCAGTAGTAGGGACAGCGTGAACACTGAAGCTTTCTTT.